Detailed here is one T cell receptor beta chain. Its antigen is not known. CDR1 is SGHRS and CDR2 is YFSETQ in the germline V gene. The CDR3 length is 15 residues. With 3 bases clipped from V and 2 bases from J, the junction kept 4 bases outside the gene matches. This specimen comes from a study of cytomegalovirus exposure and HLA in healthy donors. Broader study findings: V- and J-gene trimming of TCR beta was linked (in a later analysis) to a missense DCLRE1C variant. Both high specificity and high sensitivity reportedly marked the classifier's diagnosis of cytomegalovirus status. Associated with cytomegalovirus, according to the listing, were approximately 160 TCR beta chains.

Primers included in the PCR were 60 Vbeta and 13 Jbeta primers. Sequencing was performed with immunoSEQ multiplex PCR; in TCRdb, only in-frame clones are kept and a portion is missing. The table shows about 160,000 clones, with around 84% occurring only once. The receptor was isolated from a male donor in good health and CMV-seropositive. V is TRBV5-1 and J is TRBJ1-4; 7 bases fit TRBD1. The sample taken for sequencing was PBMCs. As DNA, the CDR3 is TGCGCCAGCAGCTCGCTGGGACAGACTAATGAAAAACTGTTTTTT. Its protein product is CASSSLGQTNEKLFF.